The entry that follows covers one T cell receptor beta chain sequence. Its antigen remains unidentified. Primers for the PCR totalled 60 Vbeta and 13 Jbeta. Libraries were prepared by immunoSEQ multiplex PCR; TCRdb keeps only in-frame clonotypes and omits some of them. The sample has some 160,000 clones; more than 70% are singletons. The sample originates from a study of cytomegalovirus exposure and HLA in healthy donors. Study conclusions and caveats: According to an earlier analysis, most TCR beta V segments yielded productive rearrangements about 87% or about 30% of the time. Rare sequences made up most TCRs, while some public TCRs were found in many donors. There were reportedly fewer N-insertions in an Asian-associated ancestry cluster than the roughly 700-donor mean, in a later analysis. A missense DCLRE1C variant was associated with V- and J-gene trimming of TCR beta chains in a later analysis, and an independent cohort replicated the association.

The germline gives CDR1 SNHLY, CDR2 FYNNEI. CDR3 length: 17 amino acids. Trimming removed 3 bases at V and 0 bases at J, with 14 bases between. The origin of this receptor is a woman in her thirties or forties in good health and CMV-seronegative. This chain joins TRBV2 and TRBJ1-4; no clear D. Sequencing used PBMCs. The CDR3 reads CASSDLNSLATNEKLFF. For the CDR3, the DNA is TGTGCCAGCAGTGATCTGAATTCACTCGCAACTAATGAAAAACTGTTTTTT. Looking up the rest from reference TRBV2 and TRBJ1-4 gives the full variable domain: EPEVTQTPSHQVTQMGQEVILRCVPISNHLYFYWYRQILGQKVEFLVSFYNNEISEKSEIFDDQFSVERPDGSNFTLKIRSTKLEDSAMYFCASSDLNSLATNEKLFFGSGTQLSVL.